The present T cell receptor beta chain was sequenced within a study of glioma-infiltrating T cells. General study points: Tissue-blood divergence was below expectation in non-neoplastic patients, above in gliomas. Tissue and blood shared very few CDR3 sequences.

Worth noting for this clonotype: Its target is unknown.

Using RNA template, CDR3s of TCR alpha and beta were amplified with iRepertoire arm-PCR. For one-step reverse transcription and amplification, roughly 85-450 ng of tissue mRNA or PBMC total RNA was used. TCRdb reprocessed the multiplex PCR reads with MiXCR, giving one entry per CDR3 protein. The data contain approximately 120,000 distinct CDR3 sequences, less than 30% of them singletons. Germline-derived CDR1 and CDR2 are LNHNV and YYDKDF (reference sequence). Deletions cut 5 bases from V and 2 bases from J, with 14 bases between. CDR3 length: 15 amino acids. This TCR came from a human donor with low-grade glioma or glioblastoma, undergoing nonglioma brain surgery, or in good health (not recorded which). Sequenced material: glioma tissue, nonneoplastic brain tissue, or PBMCs (not recorded which). J is TRBJ2-3 and V is TRBV15, with D maybe TRBD1 (6 bases). In DNA, the CDR3 is TGTGCCACCAGCGGATTTCAGGGGCCCACAGATACGCAGTATTTT. It translates to CATSGFQGPTDTQYF.